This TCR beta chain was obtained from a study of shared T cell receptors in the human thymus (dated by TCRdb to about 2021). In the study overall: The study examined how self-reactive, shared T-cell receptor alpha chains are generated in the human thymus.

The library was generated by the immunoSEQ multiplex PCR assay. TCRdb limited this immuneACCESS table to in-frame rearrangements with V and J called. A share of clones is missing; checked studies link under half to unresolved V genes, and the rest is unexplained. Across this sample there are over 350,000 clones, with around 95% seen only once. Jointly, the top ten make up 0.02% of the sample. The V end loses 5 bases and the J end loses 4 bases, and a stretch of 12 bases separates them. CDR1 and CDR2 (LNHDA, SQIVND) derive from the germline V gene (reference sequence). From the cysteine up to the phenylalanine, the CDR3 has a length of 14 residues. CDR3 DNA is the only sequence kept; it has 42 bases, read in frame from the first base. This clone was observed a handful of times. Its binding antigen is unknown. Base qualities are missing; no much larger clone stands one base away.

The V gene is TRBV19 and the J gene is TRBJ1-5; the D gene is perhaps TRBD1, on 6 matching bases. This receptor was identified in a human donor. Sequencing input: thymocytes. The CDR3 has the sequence CASSGQGPNQPQHF. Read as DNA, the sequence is TGTGCCAGTAGTGGTCAGGGGCCGAATCAGCCCCAGCATTTT. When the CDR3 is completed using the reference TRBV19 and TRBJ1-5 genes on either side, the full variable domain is DGGITQSPKYLFRKEGQNVTLSCEQNLNHDAMYWYRQDPGQGLRLIYYSQIVNDFQKGDIAEGYSVSREKKESFPLTVTSAQKNPTAFYLCASSGQGPNQPQHFGDGTRLSIL.